Listed below are T cell receptor beta chains from one sample, sequenced in a study of T cell changes during pregnancy in multiple sclerosis. Data came from immunoSEQ multiplex PCR; TCRdb stores just in-frame clones and leaves some out. The sample carries 60,000 or so clones, 80% to 90% recorded once. Sample: peripheral blood, taken in the first trimester of pregnancy. The receptors shown here come from a female donor with multiple sclerosis, enrolled in a pregnancy study. CDR3s include the opening cysteine and the closing phenylalanine or tryptophan. Each record gives: clone size, J gene, D gene, V gene, CDR3 protein, CDR3 DNA. The D gene is left open where the match is weak. Expanded clones get a size class; other rows say once, few or many, or leave the size out.

- | TRBJ2-5 | - | TRBV25-1 | CASSEWAGSQEQTQYF | TGTGCCAGCAGTGAATGGGCGGGTAGCCAAGAGCAGACCCAGTACTTC
once | TRBJ2-7 | TRBD1 | TRBV5-4 | CASSQGQVYEQYF | TGTGCCAGCAGCCAGGGACAGGTCTACGAGCAGTACTTC
- | TRBJ1-4 | - | TRBV18 | CASSQTATNEKLFF | TGTGCCAGCTCACAGACAGCAACTAATGAAAAACTGTTTTTT
few | TRBJ1-1 | TRBD1 | TRBV14 | CASSQDGQGATEAFF | TGTGCCAGCAGCCAAGATGGGCAGGGGGCCACTGAAGCTTTCTTT
- | TRBJ1-1 | - | TRBV6-5 | CASSYLDEAFF | TGTGCCAGCAGTTACTTAGATGAAGCTTTCTTT
- | TRBJ2-5 | TRBD2 | TRBV27 | CASSYTSGRAGETQYF | TGTGCCAGCAGTTATACTAGCGGGAGGGCGGGGGAGACCCAGTACTTC
- | TRBJ2-6 | TRBD2 | TRBV7-2 | CASSPQAGGFSGANVLTF | TGTGCCAGCAGCCCCCAAGCGGGGGGGTTCTCTGGGGCCAACGTCCTGACTTTC
- | TRBJ1-2 | - | TRBV19 | CASSIGPETSSGYTF | TGTGCCAGTAGTATAGGGCCAGAAACCAGTTCGGGCTACACCTTC
- | TRBJ1-5 | - | TRBV6-5 | CASRQSGIYQPQHF | TGTGCCAGCAGACAATCAGGGATTTATCAGCCCCAGCATTTT
- | TRBJ2-3 | - | TRBV6-4 | CASSVDPGAGDTQYF | TGTGCCAGCAGTGTCGACCCAGGGGCAGGAGATACGCAGTATTTT
- | TRBJ2-7 | TRBD1 | TRBV5-1 | CASSSGQGSTYEQYF | TGCGCCAGCAGCTCGGGACAGGGGTCAACTTACGAGCAGTACTTC
- | TRBJ1-2 | - | TRBV14 | CASSQDSSRGHYGYTF | TGTGCCAGCAGCCAAGATAGTAGCAGGGGCCATTATGGCTACACCTTC
- | TRBJ2-7 | - | TRBV4-2 | CASSQDGAGTYEQYF | TGTGCCAGCAGCCAAGATGGGGCCGGAACCTACGAGCAGTACTTC
- | TRBJ2-1 | - | TRBV9 | CASSVFQGSPYNEQFF | TGTGCCAGCAGCGTATTCCAGGGGTCACCCTACAATGAGCAGTTCTTC
- | TRBJ2-2 | TRBD2 | TRBV12-5 | CASGLVIRAGEDTGELFF | TGTGCTAGTGGTTTGGTAATTCGAGCGGGAGAGGACACCGGGGAGCTGTTTTTT
- | TRBJ1-5 | - | TRBV30 | CAWSSGGKQPQHF | TGTGCCTGGAGTTCGGGGGGAAAACAGCCCCAGCATTTT
- | TRBJ2-3 | - | TRBV27 | CASSFTYTDTQYF | TGTGCCAGCAGTTTTACTTACACAGATACGCAGTATTTT
- | TRBJ2-6 | - | TRBV5-1 | CASSLSGSGANVLTF | TGCGCCAGCAGCTTGTCGGGATCTGGGGCCAACGTCCTGACTTTC
few | TRBJ2-2 | TRBD1 | TRBV9 | CASSVDRGLTGELFF | TGTGCCAGCAGCGTAGACAGGGGTCTCACCGGGGAGCTGTTTTTT
- | TRBJ1-2 | - | TRBV19 | CASRWTDGYTF | TGTGCCAGTAGGTGGACAGATGGCTACACCTTC
once | TRBJ2-7 | - | TRBV11-2 | CASSLGTLAREQYF | TGTGCCAGCAGCTTAGGGACCCTAGCGAGGGAGCAGTACTTC
- | TRBJ2-7 | - | TRBV27 | CASARPEDSYEQYF | TGTGCCAGCGCTCGCCCCGAGGACAGTTACGAGCAGTACTTC
- | TRBJ1-1 | - | TRBV20-1 | CSASPITEAFF | TGCAGTGCTAGCCCCATTACTGAAGCTTTCTTT
once | TRBJ2-7 | TRBD2 | TRBV25-1 | CASNAGGFEQYF | TGTGCCAGCAACGCGGGGGGTTTTGAGCAGTACTTC
- | TRBJ1-1 | - | TRBV19 | CASSIGAGTEAFF | TGTGCCAGTAGTATTGGGGCAGGGACTGAAGCTTTCTTT
few | TRBJ1-1 | TRBD1 | TRBV29-1 | CSVGGAEGTEAFF | TGCAGCGTAGGGGGCGCGGAGGGCACTGAAGCTTTCTTT
few | TRBJ2-2 | TRBD2 | TRBV28 | CASRNGRERTGELFF | TGTGCCAGCAGGAACGGGAGGGAAAGAACCGGGGAGCTGTTTTTT
- | TRBJ1-1 | - | TRBV5-6 | CASSLGLGEYTEAFF | TGTGCCAGCAGCTTAGGCCTCGGGGAGTACACTGAAGCTTTCTTT
- | TRBJ2-3 | TRBD2 | TRBV5-4 | CASSREAAGDTQYF | TGTGCCAGCAGCCGGGAGGCAGCAGGAGATACGCAGTATTTT
- | TRBJ2-3 | TRBD2 | TRBV6-5 | CASSYGTSGWQNTQYF | TGTGCCAGCAGTTACGGGACTAGCGGGTGGCAGAATACGCAGTATTTT
- | TRBJ2-5 | - | TRBV5-1 | CASREQVAQETQYF | TGCGCCAGCAGAGAACAGGTGGCTCAAGAGACCCAGTACTTC
- | TRBJ2-3 | - | TRBV7-9 | CASSVTDTQYF | TGTGCCAGCAGCGTAACAGATACGCAGTATTTT
- | TRBJ2-1 | TRBD2 | TRBV7-3 | CASSSSGGLYNEQFF | TGTGCCAGCAGCTCAAGCGGGGGCCTCTACAATGAGCAGTTCTTC
- | TRBJ1-2 | - | TRBV7-2 | CASSSDTLLYGYTF | TGTGCCAGCAGCTCCGACACTCTACTCTATGGCTACACCTTC
- | TRBJ2-3 | TRBD2 | TRBV6-1 | CASSAGTSGRADTQYF | TGTGCCAGCAGTGCCGGGACTAGCGGGAGGGCTGATACGCAGTATTTT
- | TRBJ2-7 | - | TRBV5-1 | CASSDTSYEQYF | TGCGCCAGCTCGGACACGTCCTACGAGCAGTACTTC